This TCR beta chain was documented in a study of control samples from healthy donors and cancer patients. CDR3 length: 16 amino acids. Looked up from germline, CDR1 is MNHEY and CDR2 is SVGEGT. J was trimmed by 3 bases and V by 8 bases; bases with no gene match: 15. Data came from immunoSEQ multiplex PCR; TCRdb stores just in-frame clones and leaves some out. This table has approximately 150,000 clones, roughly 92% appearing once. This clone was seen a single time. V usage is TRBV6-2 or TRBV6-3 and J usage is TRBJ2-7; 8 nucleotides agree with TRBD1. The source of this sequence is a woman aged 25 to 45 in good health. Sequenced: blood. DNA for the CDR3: TGTGCCAGCTGCCCTAGCAAAGCAGGGGGCTTCTACGAGCAGTACTTC. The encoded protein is CASCPSKAGGFYEQYF.